This T cell receptor (beta chain) is from a study of CD4 and CD8 cells across lung adenocarcinoma regions. One entry per CDR3 protein results from TCRdb running MiXCR on the PCR reads. The sample consists of 3,000 or so distinct CDR3 sequences, around two thirds of them appearing once. Donors had localized lung adenocarcinoma, a non-small cell lung cancer. The CDR3 loop spans 15 amino acids. Germline V lookup: CDR1 MNHNS, CDR2 SASEGT. The ends were cut back, 2 bases at V and 0 bases at J, with 11 bases in the middle. What was sequenced was CD4+ T cells from the margin of a lung tumor. The gene calls are TRBV6-1 and TRBJ2-7; D unresolved. The receptor was isolated from a male donor with lung adenocarcinoma. The CD4 and CD8 labels of this study may be unreliable. The CDR3 DNA reads as TGTGCCAGCAGTGAAATAATACAAAGCTCCTACGAGCAGTACTTC. This codes for CASSEIIQSSYEQYF.